This is a list of T cell receptor beta chains from one sample in a study of chemoradiotherapy in HPV16-positive cancers. Sequencing was performed with immunoSEQ multiplex PCR; in TCRdb, only in-frame clones are kept and a portion is missing. This table holds around 5,000 clones, roughly 88% found once. The input for sequencing was tumor tissue, taken from a patient who underwent chemoradiotherapy. These receptors were collected from a human donor with HPV-associated anogenital cancer. Each CDR3 is given with its conserved first and last residue. D genes are given only for firm matches. Where a row states a size, it is once, few, many or the class of an expanded clone; other rows omit it.

CDR3 length | J gene | clone size | D gene | V gene | CDR3 protein | CDR3 DNA
14 | TRBJ2-5 | . | . | TRBV19 | CASSPHRVQETQYF | TGTGCCAGTAGTCCCCACAGGGTCCAAGAGACCCAGTACTTC
13 | TRBJ1-2 | few | . | TRBV30 | CAWAIQGGYGYTF | TGTGCCTGGGCAATACAGGGAGGCTATGGCTACACCTTC
15 | TRBJ2-2 | . | . | TRBV2 | CASSEGTSGTGELFF | TGTGCCAGCAGTGAAGGGACCTCGGGCACCGGGGAGCTGTTTTTT
14 | TRBJ1-1 | . | TRBD1 | TRBV5-1 | CASSATGGGSEAFF | TGCGCCAGCAGCGCAACAGGGGGCGGGTCTGAAGCTTTCTTT
14 | TRBJ2-5 | . | . | TRBV2 | CASSELGPGETQYF | TGTGCCAGCAGTGAGCTAGGGCCTGGGGAGACCCAGTACTTC
16 | TRBJ1-1 | . | TRBD1 | TRBV7-9 | CASSATRTGMNTEAFF | TGTGCCAGCAGCGCCACCCGGACAGGCATGAACACTGAAGCTTTCTTT
14 | TRBJ1-6 | . | TRBD1 | TRBV11-3 | CASSEGQSDSPLHF | TGTGCCAGCAGCGAGGGACAGAGTGATTCACCCCTCCACTTT
18 | TRBJ2-2 | . | TRBD2 | TRBV25-1 | CASSPPPTSGINTGELFF | TGTGCCAGCAGTCCCCCTCCTACTAGCGGGATTAACACCGGGGAGCTGTTTTTT
14 | TRBJ1-1 | once | TRBD1 | TRBV28 | CASSLEGARTEAFF | TGTGCCAGCAGTTTAGAGGGGGCGCGAACTGAAGCTTTCTTT
16 | TRBJ2-3 | . | . | TRBV28 | CASSFPAGYGTDTQYF | TGTGCCAGCAGTTTCCCGGCAGGGTATGGCACAGATACGCAGTATTTT
16 | TRBJ2-1 | few | TRBD2 | TRBV5-1 | CASSLTSGRGYNEQFF | TGCGCCAGCAGCTTGACCAGCGGGAGAGGATACAATGAGCAGTTCTTC
16 | TRBJ2-1 | . | . | TRBV7-6 | CASSYQGGGSYNEQFF | TGTGCCAGCAGCTATCAGGGGGGGGGTTCCTACAATGAGCAGTTCTTC
14 | TRBJ2-1 | . | . | TRBV7-2 | CASSPRGIGNEQFF | TGTGCCAGCAGCCCCCGGGGGATCGGGAATGAGCAGTTCTTC
16 | TRBJ2-5 | . | . | TRBV15 | CATSREATGNKETQYF | TGTGCCACCAGCAGAGAAGCAACAGGGAATAAAGAGACCCAGTACTTC
19 | TRBJ2-3 | few | TRBD2 | TRBV5-1 | CASSVRTSGGGRQTDTQYF | TGCGCCAGCAGCGTGAGGACTAGCGGGGGGGGGAGGCAGACAGATACGCAGTATTTT
11 | TRBJ2-1 | . | . | TRBV14 | CASSQFYEQFF | TGTGCCAGCAGCCAATTTTATGAGCAGTTCTTC
14 | TRBJ1-2 | . | . | TRBV4-2 | CASSQEYAGYGYTF | TGTGCCAGCAGCCAAGAGTACGCCGGTTATGGCTACACCTTC
11 | TRBJ1-1 | . | . | TRBV10-3 | CAVSVGTEAFF | TGTGCCGTCTCAGTGGGCACTGAAGCTTTCTTT
15 | TRBJ2-2 | . | . | TRBV9 | CASSGGTGWTGELFF | TGTGCCAGCTCGGGGGGTACAGGGTGGACCGGGGAGCTGTTTTTT
14 | TRBJ2-7 | few | . | TRBV21-1 | CASSKGAGHYEQYF | TGTGCCAGCAGCAAAGGGGCAGGACACTACGAGCAGTACTTC
16 | TRBJ2-1 | . | . | TRBV19 | CASSMVGVPSYNEQFF | TGTGCCAGTAGTATGGTGGGGGTGCCGTCGTACAATGAGCAGTTCTTC
14 | TRBJ2-7 | . | . | TRBV5-5 | CASSLDAGYYEQYF | TGTGCCAGCAGCTTGGATGCCGGTTACTACGAGCAGTACTTC
16 | TRBJ2-3 | . | TRBD2 | TRBV30 | CAWSVRPSGRGNTQYF | TGTGCCTGGAGTGTACGGCCTAGCGGGAGAGGAAATACGCAGTATTTT
18 | TRBJ2-3 | . | TRBD2 | TRBV5-1 | CASSSRTSGKGGTDTQYF | TGCGCCAGCAGCTCCCGGACTAGCGGGAAAGGGGGCACAGATACGCAGTATTTT
14 | TRBJ2-2 | . | . | TRBV11-2 | CASSSQRAGGELFF | TGTGCCAGCAGCTCCCAGCGGGCAGGCGGGGAGCTGTTTTTT
15 | TRBJ2-7 | . | . | TRBV5-5 | CASSLVRKGVYEQYF | TGTGCCAGCAGCTTGGTCCGAAAGGGGGTCTACGAGCAGTACTTC
14 | TRBJ1-2 | . | . | TRBV11-1 | CASSLASGYDGYTF | TGTGCCAGCAGCTTAGCCTCAGGGTATGATGGCTACACCTTC
15 | TRBJ2-1 | . | TRBD2 | TRBV5-1 | CASSDLAGVTNEQFF | TGCGCCAGCAGTGATCTAGCGGGAGTAACGAATGAGCAGTTCTTC
12 | TRBJ1-6 | . | . | TRBV28 | CASTSGVSPLHF | TGTGCCAGCACATCTGGAGTGTCACCCCTCCACTTT
16 | TRBJ2-6 | . | . | TRBV18 | CASSPAPPSGANVLTF | TGTGCCAGCTCACCAGCACCCCCTTCTGGGGCCAACGTCCTGACTTTC
12 | TRBJ2-1 | . | . | TRBV6-5 | CASSYANNEQFF | TGTGCCAGCAGTTACGCGAACAATGAGCAGTTCTTC
14 | TRBJ2-7 | . | TRBD1 | TRBV19 | CASSTGTEVSEQYF | TGTGCCAGTAGTACGGGGACAGAAGTCTCCGAGCAGTACTTC
16 | TRBJ1-4 | . | TRBD1 | TRBV5-1 | CASSLGQGLSNEKLFF | TGCGCCAGCAGCTTGGGACAGGGGCTTAGTAATGAAAAACTGTTTTTT
14 | TRBJ1-1 | . | . | TRBV5-8 | CASSSPGGGTEAFF | TGTGCCAGCAGTTCCCCGGGGGGGGGCACTGAAGCTTTCTTT
14 | TRBJ1-1 | . | TRBD1 | TRBV19 | CASRPTDRGTEAFF | TGTGCCAGTAGACCCACCGACAGGGGCACTGAAGCTTTCTTT
17 | TRBJ2-6 | . | TRBD1 | TRBV7-8 | CASSWGQSPSGANVLTF | TGTGCCAGCAGCTGGGGACAGTCTCCCTCTGGGGCCAACGTCCTGACTTTC
16 | TRBJ1-4 | few | . | TRBV6-1 | CASSEWTGATNEKLFF | TGTGCCAGCAGTGAATGGACGGGTGCAACTAATGAAAAACTGTTTTTT
11 | TRBJ1-2 | . | . | TRBV30 | CAWADFRSYTF | TGTGCCTGGGCCGATTTCCGGAGCTACACCTTC
16 | TRBJ2-3 | . | TRBD2 | TRBV6-1 | CASSEVPSGEPDTQYF | TGTGCCAGCAGTGAAGTCCCTAGCGGGGAGCCAGATACGCAGTATTTT
13 | TRBJ1-2 | . | . | TRBV6-5 | CASSYPGTEGYTF | TGTGCCAGCAGTTACCCCGGGACGGAGGGCTACACCTTC
17 | TRBJ1-5 | . | . | TRBV15 | CATSRSGGGYGNQPQHF | TGTGCCACCAGCAGATCTGGGGGGGGATATGGGAATCAGCCCCAGCATTTT
15 | TRBJ1-1 | . | TRBD1 | TRBV16 | CASSQDRGLNTEAFF | TGTGCCAGCAGCCAGGACAGGGGATTGAACACTGAAGCTTTCTTT
11 | TRBJ1-2 | . | . | TRBV19 | CASRRQTLYTF | TGTGCCAGTAGGAGACAGACACTATACACCTTC
13 | TRBJ1-1 | . | . | TRBV5-1 | CASSFGPNTEAFF | TGCGCCAGCAGCTTTGGGCCGAACACTGAAGCTTTCTTT
16 | TRBJ1-4 | . | . | TRBV19 | CASSIGGSATNEKLFF | TGTGCCAGTAGTATAGGAGGGAGCGCGACTAATGAAAAACTGTTTTTT
16 | TRBJ2-7 | once | TRBD2 | TRBV18 | CASSPTGSSGNYEQYF | TGTGCCAGCTCACCTACCGGAAGTAGCGGGAACTACGAGCAGTACTTC
18 | TRBJ2-6 | once | . | TRBV5-1 | CASSVSGGLFSGANVLTF | TGCGCCAGCAGCGTTAGTGGGGGGCTATTCTCTGGGGCCAACGTCCTGACTTTC
17 | TRBJ2-7 | . | . | TRBV27 | CASSLSSSVGGLYEQYF | TGTGCCAGCAGTTTATCCTCCTCCGTTGGGGGCTTGTACGAGCAGTACTTC
16 | TRBJ1-1 | . | . | TRBV7-2 | CASSLVWRQTNTEAFF | TGTGCCAGCAGCTTAGTCTGGAGACAGACGAACACTGAAGCTTTCTTT
14 | TRBJ1-2 | . | TRBD1 | TRBV5-1 | CGQRGTGDTYGYTF | TGCGGCCAGCGTGGGACAGGGGATACCTATGGCTACACCTTC
12 | TRBJ2-7 | . | . | TRBV12-5 | CASGLSNYEQYF | TGTGCTAGTGGTTTGAGCAACTACGAGCAGTACTTC
12 | TRBJ2-1 | . | . | TRBV2 | CASSEEHNEQFF | TGTGCCAGCAGTGAAGAGCACAATGAGCAGTTCTTC
13 | TRBJ2-2 | few | . | TRBV5-1 | CASSTGYTGELFF | TGCGCCAGCAGCACGGGATACACCGGGGAGCTGTTTTTT
13 | TRBJ1-4 | . | . | TRBV10-3 | CAISDSTNEKLFF | TGTGCCATCAGTGACAGTACTAATGAAAAACTGTTTTTT
16 | TRBJ1-3 | . | . | TRBV11-2 | CASSLGGGSSGNTIYF | TGTGCCAGCAGCTTAGGCGGGGGGAGCTCTGGAAACACCATATATTTT